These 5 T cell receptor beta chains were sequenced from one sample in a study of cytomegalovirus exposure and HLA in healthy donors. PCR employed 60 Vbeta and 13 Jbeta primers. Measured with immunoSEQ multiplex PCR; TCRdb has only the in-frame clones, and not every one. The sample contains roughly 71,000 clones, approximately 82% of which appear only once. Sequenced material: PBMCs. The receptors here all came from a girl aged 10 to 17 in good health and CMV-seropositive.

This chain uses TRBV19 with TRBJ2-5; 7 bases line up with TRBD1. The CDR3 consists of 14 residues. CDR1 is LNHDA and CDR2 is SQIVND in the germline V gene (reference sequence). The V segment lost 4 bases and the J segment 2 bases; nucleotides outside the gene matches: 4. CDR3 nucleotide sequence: TGTGCCAGTAGTAGCGCCAGGGGGCAAGAGACCCAGTACTTC. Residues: CASSSARGQETQYF.

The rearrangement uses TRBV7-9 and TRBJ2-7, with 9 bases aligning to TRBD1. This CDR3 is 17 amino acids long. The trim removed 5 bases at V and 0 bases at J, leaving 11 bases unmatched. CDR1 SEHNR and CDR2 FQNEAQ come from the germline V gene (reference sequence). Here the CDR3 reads CASSQSWTGAVSYEQYF. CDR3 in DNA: TGTGCCAGCAGCCAATCTTGGACAGGGGCTGTCTCCTACGAGCAGTACTTC.

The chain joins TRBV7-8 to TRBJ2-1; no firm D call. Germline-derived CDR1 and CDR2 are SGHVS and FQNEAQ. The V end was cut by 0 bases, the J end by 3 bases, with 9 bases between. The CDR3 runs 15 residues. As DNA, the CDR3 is TGTGCCAGCAGCTTAGCGCCGCCGAGCTACAATGAGCAGTTCTTC. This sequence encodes CASSLAPPSYNEQFF.

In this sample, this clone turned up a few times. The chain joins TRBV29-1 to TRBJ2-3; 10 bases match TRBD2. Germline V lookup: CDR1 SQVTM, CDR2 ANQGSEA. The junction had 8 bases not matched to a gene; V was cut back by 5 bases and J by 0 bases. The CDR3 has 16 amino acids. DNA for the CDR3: TGCAGCGTTCCCGGACTAGCGGTTCCTAGCACAGATACGCAGTATTTT. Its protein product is CSVPGLAVPSTDTQYF.

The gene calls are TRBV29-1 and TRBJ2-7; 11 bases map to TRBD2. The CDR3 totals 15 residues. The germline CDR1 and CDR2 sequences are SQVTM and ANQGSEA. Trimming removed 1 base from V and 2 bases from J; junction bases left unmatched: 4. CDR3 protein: CSVEGLAGSPYEQYF. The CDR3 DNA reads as TGCAGCGTTGAAGGACTAGCGGGGTCCCCCTACGAGCAGTACTTC.